This TCR beta chain came from a study of blood T cell repertoires in COVID-19. Study-wide background: COVID-19 samples, acute and convalescent, were from the United States, Italy and Spain. Sources were T cells, B-cell-depleted T cells, or PBMCs; the material itself was cDNA or gDNA.

As originally analysed: Researchers report that nucleated cell counts were estimated from reference gene primer amplification. The repertoire was sequenced with immunoSEQ multiplex PCR; TCRdb's copy has only in-frame clones and lacks some. D and trimming were read from the DNA, whereas the V and J calls and clone size are those reported in that table. This sample carries about 180,000 clones, about 85% of them seen once, and the ten largest clones take roughly 2.9%. The V gene's germline CDR1 is KGHDR and CDR2 SFDVKD. The junction had 8 bases not matched to a gene; V was cut back by 7 bases and J by 6 bases. The CDR3 has 15 amino acids.

The rearrangement uses TRBV24-1 and TRBJ2-1; 10 positions agree with TRBD2. The specimen was peripheral blood. This sequence originates from a woman in her twenties or thirties with active or convalescent COVID-19. DNA of the CDR3: TGTGCCACCAGGCGTCTAGCGGGAGTCTCCAATGAGCAGTTCTTC. Its protein product is CATRRLAGVSNEQFF.